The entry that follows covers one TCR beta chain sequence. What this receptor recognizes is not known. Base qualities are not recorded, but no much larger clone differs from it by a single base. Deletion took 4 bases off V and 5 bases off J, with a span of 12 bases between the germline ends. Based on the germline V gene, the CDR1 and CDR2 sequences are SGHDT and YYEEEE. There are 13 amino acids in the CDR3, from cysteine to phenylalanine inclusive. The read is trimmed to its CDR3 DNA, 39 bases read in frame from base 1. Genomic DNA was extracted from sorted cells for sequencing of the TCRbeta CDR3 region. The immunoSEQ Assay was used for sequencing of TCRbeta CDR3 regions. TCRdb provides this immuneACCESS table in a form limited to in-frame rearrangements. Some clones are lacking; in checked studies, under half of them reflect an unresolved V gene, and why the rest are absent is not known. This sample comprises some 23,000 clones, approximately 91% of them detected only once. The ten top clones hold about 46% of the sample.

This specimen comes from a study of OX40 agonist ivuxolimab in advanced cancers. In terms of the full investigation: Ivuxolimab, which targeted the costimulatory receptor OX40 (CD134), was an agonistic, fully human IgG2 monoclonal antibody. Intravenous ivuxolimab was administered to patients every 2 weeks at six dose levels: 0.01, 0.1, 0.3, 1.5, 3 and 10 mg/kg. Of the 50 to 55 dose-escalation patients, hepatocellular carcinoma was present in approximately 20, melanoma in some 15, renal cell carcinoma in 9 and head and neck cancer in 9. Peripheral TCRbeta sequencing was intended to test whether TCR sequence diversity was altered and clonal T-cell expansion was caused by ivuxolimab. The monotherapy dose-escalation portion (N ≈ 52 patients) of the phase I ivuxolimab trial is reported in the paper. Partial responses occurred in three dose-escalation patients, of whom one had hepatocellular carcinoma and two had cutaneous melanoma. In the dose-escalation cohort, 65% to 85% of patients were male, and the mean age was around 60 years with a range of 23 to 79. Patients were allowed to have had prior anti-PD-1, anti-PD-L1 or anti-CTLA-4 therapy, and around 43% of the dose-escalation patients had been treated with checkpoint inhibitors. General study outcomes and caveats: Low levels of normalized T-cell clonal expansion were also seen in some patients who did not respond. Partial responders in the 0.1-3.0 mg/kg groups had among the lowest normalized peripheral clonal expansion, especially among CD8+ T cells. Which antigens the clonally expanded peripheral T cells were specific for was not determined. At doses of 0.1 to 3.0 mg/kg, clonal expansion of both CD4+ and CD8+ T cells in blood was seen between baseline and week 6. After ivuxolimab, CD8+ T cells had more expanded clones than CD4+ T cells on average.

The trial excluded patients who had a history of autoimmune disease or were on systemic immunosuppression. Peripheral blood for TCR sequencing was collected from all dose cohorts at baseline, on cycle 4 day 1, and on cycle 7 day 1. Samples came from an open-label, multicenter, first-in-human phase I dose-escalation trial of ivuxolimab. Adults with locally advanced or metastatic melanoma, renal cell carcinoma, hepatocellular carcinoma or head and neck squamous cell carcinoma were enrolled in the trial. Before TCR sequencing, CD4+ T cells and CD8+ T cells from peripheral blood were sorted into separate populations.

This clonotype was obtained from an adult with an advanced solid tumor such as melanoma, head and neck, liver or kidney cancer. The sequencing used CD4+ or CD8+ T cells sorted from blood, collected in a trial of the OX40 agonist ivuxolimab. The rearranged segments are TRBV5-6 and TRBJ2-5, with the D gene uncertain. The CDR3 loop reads CASSPYTRETQYF. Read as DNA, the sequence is TGTGCCAGCAGCCCATATACACGGGAGACCCAGTACTTC.